Each of the 5 T cell receptor beta chains below was sequenced from the same sample in a study of blood T cell repertoires in COVID-19. TCRdb keeps only in-frame clones here, not all; method: immunoSEQ multiplex PCR. The data contain roughly 160,000 clones, 81% of them singletons. Sequenced: PBMCs or T cells enriched from blood (not recorded which). Source of these receptors: a woman in her 40s with acute COVID-19.

As to this clone: At one of its ends the junction is not consistent with the germline gene, which may arise from a read error. The V call is TRBV28, the J call TRBJ1-6; 10 nucleotides agree with TRBD1. The CDR3 has 16 amino acids. Germline CDR1 MDHEN, CDR2 SYDVKM. The CDR3: CASRPEGSTRDRGYRF. Here the CDR3 DNA reads TGTGCCAGCAGGCCCGAGGGCTCCACTAGGGACAGGGGTTATCGCTTT.

This chain uses TRBV7-8 with TRBJ2-7; possibly TRBD1 for D (5 bases). From germline, CDR1 is SGHVS and CDR2 FQNEAQ. V lost 4 bases and J 5 bases, leaving 9 bases between the germline ends. The CDR3 length is 12 residues. CDR3 in amino acids: CASSSSGNEQYF. CDR3 sequence (DNA): TGTGCCAGCAGCTCCTCAGGGAACGAGCAGTACTTC. The full variable domain, with the rest looked up from reference TRBV7-8 and TRBJ2-7, is GAGVSQSPRYKVAKRGQDVALRCDPISGHVSLFWYQQALGQGPEFLTYFQNEAQLDKSGLPSDRFFAERPEGSVSTLKIQRTQQEDSAVYLCASSSSGNEQYFGPGTRLTVT.

The chain is built from TRBV5-4 and TRBJ2-2, with D perhaps TRBD2 (5 bases). Germline CDR1 and CDR2: SGHNT and YYREEE (reference sequence). The CDR3 consists of 13 residues. Trimming left V 6 bases short and J 3 bases short, with 9 bases between. CDR3 sequence reads: CASTRRDTGELFF. As DNA, the CDR3 is TGTGCCAGCACCCGGCGGGACACCGGGGAGCTGTTTTTT.

The genes are TRBV6-1 and TRBJ1-6, with 8 bases that match TRBD1. Per germline, CDR1 MNHNS and CDR2 SASEGT. Unmatched junction bases numbered 3, after V lost 3 bases and J lost 8 bases. The CDR3 is 14 amino acids. CDR3 nucleotide sequence: TGTGCCAGCAGTGACGACAGGGGAGATTCACCCCTCCACTTT. It encodes CASSDDRGDSPLHF.

V and J are TRBV29-1 and TRBJ1-2, with 7 nucleotides matching TRBD1. V lost 4 bases and J lost 4; bases outside the gene matches: 9. Germline V gene sequence: CDR1 SQVTM, CDR2 ANQGSEA. This CDR3 contains 14 residues. The CDR3 nucleotides are TGCAGCGTTGTCCGACAGGGTAAACCCTATGGCTACACCTTC. Encoded protein: CSVVRQGKPYGYTF.